The 24 T cell receptor beta chains below come from one sample, sequenced in a study of Graves' ophthalmopathy and Graves' hyperthyroidism. The TCR beta CDR3 regions underwent amplification from RNA transcripts. First-round RT-PCR relied on HTBI primers, and a second-round multiplex PCR came next. Each CDR3 protein gets one entry after TCRdb re-called the multiplex PCR reads with MiXCR. The profile covers a few hundred thousand distinct CDR3 sequences, with roughly 14% appearing a single time and approximately 7% taken by the ten largest. Input material: peripheral blood. These receptors were collected from a young woman with stable Graves' hyperthyroidism.

This clonotype was found many times. V usage is TRBV29-1 and J usage is TRBJ1-2; no firm D call. Germline lookup yields CDR1 SQVTM and CDR2 ANQGSEA. Trimming cost V 3 bases and J 2 bases, with 10 bases left between them. This CDR3 comprises 13 residues. The DNA of the CDR3 is TGCAGCGTTGACTCGGGAAAGAACTATGGCTACACCTTC. The encoded protein is CSVDSGKNYGYTF.

This clonotype has at least ten counts. The chain employs TRBV24-1 and TRBJ1-2; tentative D call: TRBD1 (5 bases). Trimming pared 3 bases from V and 3 bases from J, leaving 7 bases between. Germline V CDR1 and CDR2: KGHDR, SFDVKD. This CDR3 region has 13 residues. DNA for the CDR3: TGTGCCACCAGTGATGCAGGGTACTATGGCTACACCTTC. This codes for CATSDAGYYGYTF.

The sample holds many counts of this clonotype. The chain carries TRBV29-1 and TRBJ2-7; D is ambiguous. CDR1 is SQVTM and CDR2 is ANQGSEA in the germline V gene. Trimming stripped 4 bases from V and 9 bases from J, with 13 bases between. This CDR3 has 11 residues. The CDR3 DNA is TGCAGCGTTGGAACGGCGTTTGGGCAGTACTTC. Amino acids: CSVGTAFGQYF.

The table lists this clonotype with a few counts. CDR3 DNA sequence: TGCGCCAGCAGCCACCCAGGGGATGGCAATCAGCCCCAGCATTTT. It specifies CASSHPGDGNQPQHF. V gene TRBV4-1 combines with J gene TRBJ1-5; D possibly corresponds to TRBD1 (6 bases). The V gene's germline CDR1 is MGHRA and CDR2 YSYEKL. Trimming shortened V by 3 bases and J by 2 bases, and 11 bases separated the two germline ends. The CDR3 has 15 amino acids.

This clonotype was recorded at least ten times. The chain combines TRBV6-5 with TRBJ2-7; D uncertain. Germline V gene lookup returns CDR1 MNHEY and CDR2 SVGAGI. This CDR3 comprises 11 residues. Trimming took off 5 bases at V and 2 bases at J, with 4 bases between the two ends. Here the CDR3 reads CASSTAYEQYF. The DNA for the CDR3 is TGTGCCAGCAGTACTGCCTACGAGCAGTACTTC.

This clonotype was seen many times. The chain is built from TRBV6-2 or TRBV6-3 and TRBJ2-5, with no clear D. Trimming stripped 2 bases from V and 5 bases from J, with 12 bases between. This CDR3 has 14 residues. CDR1 and CDR2 from the germline V gene are MNHEY and SVGEGT. The CDR3 protein is CASSYTWAWETQYF. The CDR3 bases are TGTGCCAGCAGTTACACATGGGCATGGGAGACCCAGTACTTC.

This clonotype was counted ten times or more. This rearrangement joins TRBV7-2 to TRBJ2-7; no reliable D call. CDR3 length: 12 amino acids. Trimming shortened V by 2 bases and J by 6 bases, and 8 bases separated the two germline ends. The germline CDR1 and CDR2 sequences are SGHTA and FQGNSA. CDR3 sequence: CASSLLSSEQYF. CDR3 nucleotide sequence: TGTGCCAGCAGCTTATTGAGTAGCGAGCAGTACTTC.

In its sample, this clonotype was seen many times. The rearrangement uses TRBV6-1 and TRBJ1-1; no firm D call. The germline CDR1 and CDR2 sequences are MNHNS and SASEGT. Trimming took 2 bases from V and 1 from J, leaving 5 bases between them. The length of the CDR3 is 13 residues. CDR3 nucleotides: TGTGCCAGCAGTGAAAGGAGGAACACTGAAGCTTTCTTT. Its protein product is CASSERRNTEAFF.

This clonotype was seen ten or more times. The chain employs TRBV5-1 and TRBJ2-7; D is unclear. CDR3 length: 14 residues. Germline V lookup: CDR1 SGHRS, CDR2 YFSETQ. V lost 0 bases and J lost 0, with 7 bases in between. CDR3 coding DNA: TGCGCCAGCAGCTTGGAGGCGCTCTCCTACGAGCAGTACTTC. It is translated as CASSLEALSYEQYF.

Comments on this clonotype: A much larger clone lies one base from this, so it may be a read error. The chain links TRBV6-2 or TRBV6-3 to TRBJ1-5; a weak D match, TRBD1 (5 bases). V lost 0 bases and J lost 4, with 7 bases in between. Germline V gene data show CDR1 as MNHEY and CDR2 as SVGEGT. The CDR3 is 14 residues long. The CDR3 DNA reads as TGTGCCAGCAGTTACTCGGGGGTAAATCAGCCCCAGCATTTT. Amino acid sequence: CASSYSGVNQPQHF.

This clonotype was seen many times. The chain carries TRBV28 and TRBJ1-5; 7 nucleotides agree with TRBD1. J gave up 1 base and V 7 bases, and 4 bases lay outside the gene matches. This CDR3 contains 14 residues. The germline V gene encodes CDR1 MDHEN and CDR2 SYDVKM. CDR3 DNA: TGTGCCAGCAAAGACAGGGCAAGCAATCAGCCCCAGCATTTT. This gives the protein CASKDRASNQPQHF.

This clonotype was counted many times. This chain joins TRBV7-8 and TRBJ1-1; D ambiguous. In germline, CDR1 is SGHVS, CDR2 FQNEAQ. CDR3 size: 15 residues. Trimming stripped 2 bases from V and 3 bases from J, with 13 bases between. In nucleotides, the CDR3 is TGTGCCAGCAGCTTACTGGTGTCCGGGGACACTGAAGCTTTCTTT. Translation gives CASSLLVSGDTEAFF.

This clonotype was seen at least ten times. This sequence may be a read error, since a much larger clone differs from it by one base. V usage is TRBV7-8 and J usage is TRBJ2-5; D gene uncertain. This CDR3 has 14 residues. Looked up from germline, CDR1 is SGHVS and CDR2 is FQNEAQ. The CDR3 DNA reads as TGTGCCAGCAGCTTAGCACTACACCAAGAGACCAAGTACTTC. It translates to CASSLALHQETKYF.

To note about this clonotype: The conserved closing phenylalanine or tryptophan is absent in this CDR3, likely reflecting a read error. It is unclear where the CDR3 begins or ends on the DNA, so no DNA is shown, and the CDR3 is as TCRdb lists it. V usage is TRBV29-1 and J usage is TRBJ1-2. The CDR3 spans 13 residues, counting both ends. Germline CDR1 is SQVTM and CDR2 is ANQGSEA. This CDR3 reads CSVEVRVGYGYTV.

This clonotype was observed many times. The chain has TRBV7-3 and TRBJ2-5; 8 bases are a match to TRBD2. CDR1 and CDR2 (germline): SGHTA, FQGTGA. The CDR3 is 15 residues long. The ends lost 2 bases at V and 2 bases at J; junction bases unmatched: 4. The DNA for the CDR3 is TGTGCCAGCAGCTTACAGCGGGGGCCGCAAGAGACCCAGTACTTC. Its protein is CASSLQRGPQETQYF.

This clonotype was detected many times. This chain joins TRBV24-1 and TRBJ2-2; 10 nucleotides line up with TRBD1. Germline CDR1 and CDR2: KGHDR and SFDVKD. The trim removed 0 bases at V and 6 bases at J, leaving 12 bases unmatched. The CDR3 totals 19 residues. The DNA for the CDR3 is TGTGCCACCAGTGATTTGAGAGGGGGGGACAGGGGAGTTGCCGGGGAGCTGTTTTTT. It yields the protein CATSDLRGGDRGVAGELFF.

This chain connects TRBV3-1 to TRBJ1-6; TRBD1 is a possible D gene (5 bases). Germline V gives CDR1 LGHDT, CDR2 YNNKEL (reference sequence). V lost 1 base, J lost 10 bases, and 17 bases lay in between. This CDR3 has 16 amino acids. The CDR3 DNA reads as TGTGCCAGCAGCCAAGTTGGGGGGACGGCGGGCTCACCCCTCCACTTT. Protein product: CASSQVGGTAGSPLHF.

This clonotype has at least ten counts. The chain couples TRBV27 to TRBJ2-7; weak D call: TRBD1 (6 bases). CDR3 length equals 14 residues. V was cut by 5 bases and J by 3 bases, with 14 bases left in between. CDR1 and CDR2 (germline): MNHEY, SMNVEV (reference sequence). The CDR3 region is CASSLTGFRYEQYF. The CDR3 DNA follows: TGTGCCAGCAGTCTTACAGGGTTCCGCTACGAGCAGTACTTC.

This clonotype was seen a handful of times. The chain combines TRBV6-1 with TRBJ1-5, with D maybe TRBD1 (6 bases). Trimming pared 4 bases from V and 2 bases from J, leaving 15 bases between. The length of the CDR3 is 16 residues. Per the germline V gene, CDR1 is MNHNS and CDR2 is SASEGT. CDR3 sequence: CASSALNRAGNQPQHF. The CDR3 coding sequence is TGTGCCAGCAGTGCGCTAAACAGGGCTGGCAATCAGCCCCAGCATTTT.

This clonotype has only a few counts. This chain uses TRBV3-1 with TRBJ1-1; D is uncertain. The V end lost 4 bases, the J end lost 4 bases, and 10 bases lay between the germline ends. The germline gives CDR1 LGHDT, CDR2 YNNKEL (reference sequence). The CDR3 covers 13 residues. In DNA form, the CDR3 reads TGTGCCAGCAGCCCCATCAGTGGCACTGAAGCTTTCTTT. Amino acids: CASSPISGTEAFF.

This clonotype came up a few times. At one end the junction does not follow the germline gene, possibly because of a read error. V gene TRBV12-3 or TRBV12-4 combines with J gene TRBJ2-5; D gene ambiguous. This CDR3 region has 12 residues. The CDR3 nucleotides read TGTGCCAGCAGTTTGACCGGAGAGACCAAGTACTTC. Protein product: CASSLTGETKYF.

Many counts were recorded for this clonotype. The chain recombines TRBV24-1 with TRBJ1-1; D is undetermined. Trimming removed 9 bases at V and 2 bases at J, with 15 bases between. Germline CDR1 KGHDR, CDR2 SFDVKD. The CDR3 extends over 14 amino acids. Written as DNA, the CDR3 is TGTGCCACCCAATCTACAGAGTCAAACACTGAAGCTTTCTTT. Translation: CATQSTESNTEAFF.

This clonotype was seen ten or more times. The gene calls are TRBV6-5 and TRBJ1-1; D gene unclear. The germline CDR1 and CDR2 sequences are MNHEY and SVGAGI. Trimming removed 2 bases from V and 0 bases from J, with 16 bases in between. The CDR3 is made up of 17 amino acids. CDR3 in DNA: TGTGCCAGCAGTTACGGATCCCTAGCTCGGCTGAACACTGAAGCTTTCTTT. This gives the protein CASSYGSLARLNTEAFF.

Ten or more counts support this clonotype. This rearrangement joins TRBV5-1 to TRBJ1-1; D uncertain. The CDR3 contains 17 residues. From germline, CDR1 is SGHRS and CDR2 YFSETQ. The V gene lost 0 bases and the J gene lost 0 bases, with 15 bases spanning the gap. This chain's CDR3 is CASSLVGARLMNTEAFF. Here the CDR3 DNA reads TGCGCCAGCAGCTTGGTCGGCGCCCGGCTTATGAACACTGAAGCTTTCTTT. Complete variable domain (other parts from reference TRBV5-1 and TRBJ1-1): KAGVTQTPRYLIKTRGQQVTLSCSPISGHRSVSWYQQTPGQGLQFLFEYFSETQRNKGNFPGRFSGRQFSNSRSEMNVSTLELGDSALYLCASSLVGARLMNTEAFFGQGTRLTVV.